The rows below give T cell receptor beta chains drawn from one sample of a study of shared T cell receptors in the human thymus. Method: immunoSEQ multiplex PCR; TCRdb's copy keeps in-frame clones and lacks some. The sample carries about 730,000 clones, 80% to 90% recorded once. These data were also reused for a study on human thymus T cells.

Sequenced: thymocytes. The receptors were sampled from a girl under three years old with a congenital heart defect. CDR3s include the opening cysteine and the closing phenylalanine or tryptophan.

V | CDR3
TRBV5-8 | CASSPPGWTQYF
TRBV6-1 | CASSGGGRPWNEQFF
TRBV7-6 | CASSLGGARYGYTF
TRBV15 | CATSRPKHRDRAGEQYF
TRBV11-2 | CATAGLAYEQYF
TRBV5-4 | CASSIGQGRSGTNTEAFF
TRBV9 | CASSVRQGGPTDTQYF
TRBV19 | CASSIAGFAEAFF
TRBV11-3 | CASSPQAGSYEQYF
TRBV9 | CASRGDRVFGYTF
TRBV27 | CASSLTGTGASYEQYF
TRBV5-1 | CASSTQGPCTDTQYF
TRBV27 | CASSLTRASGGLYNEQFF
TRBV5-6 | CASSLSRDRGFGQPQHF
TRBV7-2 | CASSLEGGPAGTDTQYF
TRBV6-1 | CASYLGGSGYTEAFF
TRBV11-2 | CASSLFRDRVNYGYTF
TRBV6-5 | CASSYSDRGGYTF
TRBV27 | CASSSNALEQFF
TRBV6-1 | CASRGQGVNTGELFF
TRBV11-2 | CASSLQVNQPQHF
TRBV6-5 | CASRRRTGAYEQYF
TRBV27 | CASSPIHIQGWYGYTF
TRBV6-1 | CASSEPLGPGQAVVSGELFF
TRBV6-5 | CASSYGGGNGYTF
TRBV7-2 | CASSLVQVRTGELFF
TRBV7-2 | CASSPGYGNEKLFF
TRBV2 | CASRVTGSSYNSPLHF
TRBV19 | CASSNTSEQYF
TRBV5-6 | CASCTLSSYNEQFF
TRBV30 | CAWSWDRTEAFF
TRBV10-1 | CASSDRSRGATEAFF
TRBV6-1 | CASSEAEPGNQPQHF
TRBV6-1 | CASRGPTDTQYF
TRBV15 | CATSRGGVTGSYSNQPQHF
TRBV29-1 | CSVHETEARGYTF
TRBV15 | CATSRMYRGGGGARGQETQYF
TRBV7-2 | CASSSQGNSNQPQHF
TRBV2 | CASRDRGTAGVLAKNIQYF
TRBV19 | CASSTRGQGGVGVEKLFF
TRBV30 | CAWSRGRLPQETQYF
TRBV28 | CASSSLADVGQETQYF
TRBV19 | CATQGENTEAFF
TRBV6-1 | CASSFRTGRYGYTF
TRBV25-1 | CASRRTGGLTSNYGYTF
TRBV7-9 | CASSRGGQDYNQPQHF
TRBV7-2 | CASSTITQRRDGYTF
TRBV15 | CATRDREANEKLFF
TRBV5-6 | CASSFGQAGTGELFF
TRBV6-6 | CASSYRTGQGNQPQHF